These 8 T cell receptor beta chains were all obtained from the same sample, sequenced in a study of T cell repertoires in cytomegalovirus infection. The antigens these receptors bind are not known. Using its own MiXCR run on the reads, TCRdb lists one record per CDR3 protein. Here the sample spans over 250,000 distinct CDR3 sequences, roughly a fifth being singletons. Sequenced material: cultured PBMCs, taken from culture after CMV antigen stimulation. These receptors all come from a human donor in good health (CMV status not recorded). Some clones in this sample may be carry-over from other donors' samples.

This clonotype was detected a few times. The chain has TRBV9 and TRBJ1-2; D is unclear. Deletions cut 4 bases from V and 3 bases from J, with 10 bases between. Germline V lookup: CDR1 SGDLS, CDR2 YYNGEE. This CDR3 region has 13 residues. In nucleotides, the CDR3 is TGTGCCAGCAGCATGTCCCTCGACTATGGCTACACCTTC. Residues: CASSMSLDYGYTF.

The J gene is TRBJ2-1, the V gene TRBV20-1; the match to TRBD2 covers 10 bases. The length of the CDR3 is 15 residues. Germline V gives CDR1 DFQATT, CDR2 SNEGSKA (reference sequence). Unmatched junction bases numbered 7, after V lost 1 base and J lost 7 bases. The CDR3 coding sequence is TGCAGTGCTAGAGCCCTAGCGGGGGTCAGTAATGAGCAGTTCTTC. Translating it yields CSARALAGVSNEQFF.

V and J are TRBV19 and TRBJ2-1; the match to TRBD2 covers 7 bases. Losses at the gene ends were 2 bases for V and 4 bases for J; bases not matched to a gene: 5. This CDR3 is 15 amino acids long. Germline V CDR1 and CDR2: LNHDA, SQIVND (reference sequence). In DNA, the CDR3 is TGTGCCAGTAGTATATTAGGCGGGAGTTACAATGAGCAGTTCTTC. Its protein is CASSILGGSYNEQFF. The variable domain in full, with the rest retrieved from reference TRBV19 and TRBJ2-1, is DGGITQSPKYLFRKEGQNVTLSCEQNLNHDAMYWYRQDPGQGLRLIYYSQIVNDFQKGDIAEGYSVSREKKESFPLTVTSAQKNPTAFYLCASSILGGSYNEQFFGPGTRLTVL.

The gene calls are TRBV7-2 and TRBJ2-1; possibly TRBD1 for D (6 bases). The CDR3 extends over 12 amino acids. V lost 4 bases and J 9 bases, leaving 10 bases between the germline ends. Germline lookup yields CDR1 SGHTA and CDR2 FQGNSA. Written as DNA, the CDR3 is TGTGCCAGCAGCTACACAGGGTCTGAGCAGTTCTTC. It encodes CASSYTGSEQFF. Using reference TRBV7-2 and TRBJ2-1 for the parts outside the CDR3, the full variable domain is GAGVSQSPSNKVTEKGKDVELRCDPISGHTALYWYRQSLGQGLEFLIYFQGNSAPDKSGLPSDRFSAERTGGSVSTLTIQRTQQEDSAVYLCASSYTGSEQFFGPGTRLTVL.

This clonotype was found a few times. The chain carries TRBV6-6 and TRBJ1-2; TRBD1 matches at 12 bases. Germline V lookup: CDR1 MNHNY, CDR2 SVGAGI (reference sequence). The CDR3 consists of 18 residues. Germline trimming cut 4 bases from V and 0 bases from J; bases unmatched to any gene: 9. This chain's CDR3 is CASSLGQGAILSNYGYTF. The CDR3 DNA is TGTGCCAGCAGTTTGGGACAGGGGGCAATCCTCTCTAACTATGGCTACACCTTC.

Notes on this clonotype: This could be a read error, since a much larger clone is one nucleotide away. The chain recombines TRBV11-1 with TRBJ2-2, with 9 positions matching TRBD2. Germline CDR1 is SGHAT and CDR2 is FQDESV (reference sequence). The length of the CDR3 is 16 residues. Germline trimming cut 7 bases from V and 3 bases from J; bases unmatched to any gene: 9. CDR3 amino acids: CASNIPGLADTGELFF. The CDR3 DNA sequence: TGTGCCAGCAACATTCCGGGACTAGCAGACACCGGGGAGCTGTTTTTT.

This chain links TRBV4-1 with TRBJ2-4; D may be TRBD2 (5 bases). This CDR3 contains 14 residues. Germline lookup yields CDR1 MGHRA and CDR2 YSYEKL. V was pared by 0 bases and J by 12 bases, with 15 bases between. This chain's CDR3 is CASSQDGGLGSQYF. For the CDR3, the DNA is TGCGCCAGCAGCCAAGACGGAGGTTTGGGGTCTCAGTACTTC.

This clonotype was counted a few times. This chain uses TRBV7-9 with TRBJ2-2, with 8 bases matching TRBD1. CDR3 size: 16 residues. Trimming at V came to 0 bases and at J to 5 bases, leaving 5 bases not matched to a gene. Germline values: CDR1 SEHNR, CDR2 FQNEAQ (reference sequence). CDR3 region: CASSLADRVGTGELFF. As DNA, the CDR3 is TGTGCCAGCAGCTTAGCGGACAGGGTTGGAACCGGGGAGCTGTTTTTT.